This T cell receptor (beta chain) was documented in a study of blood T cell repertoires in COVID-19. Study as a whole: The United States, Italy and Spain provided the acute and convalescent COVID-19 samples. From T cells, B-cell-depleted T cells, or PBMCs came the material, which was cDNA or gDNA.

The ends lost 3 bases at V and 7 bases at J; junction bases unmatched: 6. CDR1 is LGHNA and CDR2 is YNFKEQ in the germline V gene. The CDR3 covers 17 residues. The table lists this clone with a count of one. Study processing details: Quantification of nucleated cells was approximated via reference gene primer amplification. Clones were sequenced by immunoSEQ multiplex PCR, and TCRdb holds only the in-frame ones, with some missing. For V, J and clone size, that table is used; D and trimming come from the DNA. The sample has 250,000 to 300,000 clones, about 85% seen once; the top ten hold roughly 2%. This clonotype was sampled from a woman in her 50s who had recovered from COVID-19. The sample comprised peripheral blood. V gene TRBV4-2 combines with J gene TRBJ2-2; TRBD2 matches at 15 bases. CDR3 nucleotides: TGTGCCAGCAGCCAGGAGGGACTAGCGGGAGGTCACGGGGAGCTGTTTTTT. It codes for CASSQEGLAGGHGELFF.